The 18 T cell receptor beta chains given below trace back to one sample, sequenced in a study of blood T cell repertoires in COVID-19. Sequencing was performed with immunoSEQ multiplex PCR; in TCRdb, only in-frame clones are kept and a portion is missing. The sample lists 95,000 to 150,000 clones; 85% were seen once. The sample was peripheral blood. Every receptor here comes from a woman of 80 years or more with acute or convalescent COVID-19.

This chain uses TRBV2 with TRBJ1-2; 7 positions match TRBD1. Germline V gene lookup returns CDR1 SNHLY and CDR2 FYNNEI. V lost 6 bases to trimming and J lost 8 bases; unmatched junction nucleotides: 9. This CDR3 has 13 residues. CDR3 sequence reads: CASRLGQQSGYTF. DNA of the CDR3: TGTGCCAGCAGACTGGGACAGCAATCCGGCTACACCTTC.

This chain connects TRBV7-9 to TRBJ1-1; D might be TRBD1 (6 bases). Germline lookup yields CDR1 SEHNR and CDR2 FQNEAQ (reference sequence). The V end lost 5 bases, the J end lost 5 bases, and 12 bases lay between the germline ends. CDR3 length: 13 residues. The CDR3 sequence is CASSARQETEAFF. The CDR3 nucleotides read TGTGCCAGCAGCGCTAGACAGGAAACTGAAGCTTTCTTT.

The J gene is TRBJ1-4, the V gene TRBV5-1, with D perhaps matching TRBD1 (5 bases). The CDR3 extends over 14 amino acids. Germline V gene lookup returns CDR1 SGHRS and CDR2 YFSETQ. Trimming took 0 bases from V and 6 from J, leaving 9 bases between them. The CDR3 is CASSLDAGDEKLFF. The DNA for the CDR3 is TGCGCCAGCAGCTTGGATGCGGGGGATGAAAAACTGTTTTTT.

The chain uses TRBV19 and TRBJ2-5; 10 positions match TRBD1. The CDR3 extends over 14 amino acids. J lost 4 bases, V lost 9 bases, and 8 bases had no gene match. Germline-derived CDR1 and CDR2 are LNHDA and SQIVND (reference sequence). The CDR3 region is CASSGRQGAETQYF. The CDR3 coding sequence is TGTGCCAGCTCAGGACGACAGGGGGCAGAGACCCAGTACTTC.

This chain uses TRBV19 with TRBJ1-5, with a possible D match to TRBD1 (5 bases). CDR1 is LNHDA and CDR2 is SQIVND in the germline V gene (reference sequence). The CDR3 has 17 residues. The V end lost 4 bases, the J end lost 5 bases, and 21 bases lay between the germline ends. CDR3 residues: CASSTPQPTGMDQPQHF. The DNA for the CDR3 is TGTGCCAGTAGTACACCCCAGCCCACAGGTATGGATCAGCCCCAGCATTTT.

The sample holds a few counts of this clone. This chain links TRBV5-4 with TRBJ1-1, with D possibly TRBD1 on 6 matching bases. The CDR3 length is 14 residues. V lost 0 bases and J lost 5, with 11 bases in between. The germline gives CDR1 SGHNT, CDR2 YYREEE (reference sequence). Here the CDR3 reads CASSLEGGTTEAFF. The CDR3 nucleotides read TGTGCCAGCAGCTTGGAAGGGGGAACAACTGAAGCTTTCTTT.

The chain carries TRBV5-1 and TRBJ1-2; D possibly corresponds to TRBD1 (5 bases). Trimming took off 1 base at V and 8 bases at J, with 12 bases between the two ends. This CDR3 is 13 amino acids long. The germline gives CDR1 SGHRS, CDR2 YFSETQ. The DNA of the CDR3 is TGCGCCAGCAGCTTGAGGGACTCGTTGGGCTACACCTTC. It specifies CASSLRDSLGYTF.

This chain connects TRBV6-4 to TRBJ1-1, with TRBD1 identical over 10 bases. Germline lookup yields CDR1 MRHNA and CDR2 SNTAGT. The CDR3 covers 17 residues. The J segment lost 6 bases and the V segment lost 4 bases, leaving 14 bases of the junction unmatched. The CDR3 spells CASSVPGQGNIGAEAFF. CDR3 DNA sequence: TGTGCCAGCAGTGTACCGGGACAGGGGAATATTGGGGCTGAAGCTTTCTTT.

This clone was detected only a few times. The J gene is TRBJ2-7, the V gene TRBV28; 9 bases line up with TRBD1. The CDR3 extends over 14 amino acids. Per the germline V gene, CDR1 is MDHEN and CDR2 is SYDVKM. V lost 6 bases to trimming and J lost 3 bases; unmatched junction nucleotides: 6. The CDR3 here is CASSSRDRDYEQYV. CDR3 bases: TGTGCCAGCAGCTCCCGGGACAGGGACTACGAGCAGTACGTC.

This clone occurred once. The rearrangement uses TRBV11-2 and TRBJ1-4; 8 bases line up with TRBD1. Germline assignment: CDR1 SGHAT and CDR2 FQNNGV. The CDR3 sequence is 14 residues long. V gave up 5 bases and J gave up 5 bases; unmatched junction bases: 4. CDR3 in DNA: TGTGCCAGCAGCCCAACAGGGGGGAATGAAAAACTGTTTTTT. Translation: CASSPTGGNEKLFF.

The chain recombines TRBV2 with TRBJ1-6; D call uncertain. Trimming stripped 3 bases from V and 4 bases from J, with 4 bases between. Germline V CDR1 and CDR2: SNHLY, FYNNEI. The CDR3 loop spans 13 amino acids. The CDR3 spells CASSDSYNSPLHF. The CDR3, as DNA: TGTGCCAGCAGTGATTCATATAATTCACCCCTCCACTTT.

The CDR3 nucleotides read TGTGCCAGCAGCCGGAGGCCGGGCGGGGGGTCCAAACCCAATACGCAGTATTTT. Protein product: CASSRRPGGGSKPNTQYF. V usage is TRBV28 and J usage is TRBJ2-3; 8 bases agree with TRBD2. The CDR3 runs to 18 residues. Germline V gives CDR1 MDHEN, CDR2 SYDVKM. The trim removed 6 bases at V and 7 bases at J, leaving 21 bases unmatched. The whole variable domain, remainder taken from reference TRBV28 and TRBJ2-3, is DVKVTQSSRYLVKRTGEKVFLECVQDMDHENMFWYRQDPGLGLRLIYFSYDVKMKEKGDIPEGYSVSREKKERFSLILESASTNQTSMYLCASSRRPGGGSKPNTQYFGPGTRLTVL.

The chain links TRBV6-1 to TRBJ1-2, with D possibly matching TRBD1 (5 bases). CDR1 is MNHNS, CDR2 SASEGT, per germline. The CDR3 runs to 14 residues. Trimming cost V 1 base and J 8 bases, with 14 bases left between them. CDR3 sequence reads: CASSEGSRVRGYTF. The CDR3 region has the DNA TGTGCCAGCAGTGAAGGTTCCAGGGTCAGAGGCTACACCTTC.

This clone was found a few times. The rearrangement links TRBV7-2 to TRBJ1-2; a possible D gene is TRBD1 (6 bases). The CDR3 runs 15 residues. The V gene lost 1 base and the J gene lost 7 bases, with 16 bases spanning the gap. The germline V gene has CDR1 SGHTA and CDR2 FQGNSA. The CDR3: CASSLGPGGGRGYTF. As DNA, the CDR3 is TGTGCCAGCAGCTTAGGACCGGGAGGGGGACGTGGCTACACCTTC.

This rearrangement joins TRBV5-1 to TRBJ2-3; D not certain. Germline V CDR1 and CDR2: SGHRS, YFSETQ. This CDR3 is built from 13 residues. The V end was cut by 3 bases, the J end by 4 bases, with 9 bases between. In DNA, the CDR3 is TGCGCCAGCAGCTCCGGTTACGCAGATACGCAGTATTTT. It codes for CASSSGYADTQYF.

The V call is TRBV5-1, the J call TRBJ2-3; 10 bases align to TRBD2. Germline CDR1 is SGHRS and CDR2 is YFSETQ. The V segment lost 2 bases and the J segment 0 bases; nucleotides outside the gene matches: 15. The CDR3 spans 20 residues. This CDR3 reads CASSFSGGPRFISSTDTQYF. The CDR3 DNA sequence: TGCGCCAGCAGCTTTAGCGGGGGGCCACGATTTATTTCTAGCACAGATACGCAGTATTTT.

The rearrangement uses TRBV10-2 and TRBJ1-6; TRBD1 matches 7 bases. CDR3 length equals 15 residues. Germline V CDR1 and CDR2: WSHSY, SAAADI. After removal of 3 bases from V and 9 bases from J, the junction contained 8 bases not matched to a gene. The CDR3 loop is CASSEVPGGGSPLHF. The CDR3 DNA reads TGCGCCAGCAGTGAAGTCCCAGGGGGAGGTTCACCCCTCCACTTT.

The chain recombines TRBV7-3 with TRBJ2-3; TRBD1 might be the D (6 bases). The CDR3 is 14 amino acids. The V and J ends lost 2 bases and 7 bases respectively, with 13 bases between them. The V gene's germline CDR1 is SGHTA and CDR2 FQGTGA. CDR3 in amino acids: CASSLAGTSHTQYF. CDR3 DNA sequence: TGTGCCAGCAGCTTAGCCGGGACATCTCATACGCAGTATTTT.